The 2 T cell receptor beta chains below were found in one sample sequenced in a study of blood T cell repertoires in COVID-19. Sequencing was performed with immunoSEQ multiplex PCR; in TCRdb, only in-frame clones are kept and a portion is missing. Here the sample spans a few hundred thousand clones, around 87% being singletons. The sample comprised peripheral blood. All receptors come from a woman aged 45-65 years with acute or convalescent COVID-19.

A few counts support this clone. J is TRBJ1-5 and V is TRBV11-2, with TRBD1 matching over 7 bases. With 3 bases clipped from V and 7 bases from J, the junction kept 12 bases outside the gene matches. The CDR3 covers 16 residues. CDR1 SGHAT and CDR2 FQNNGV come from the germline V gene. CDR3 sequence reads: CASSFGGRQGGQPQHF. CDR3 coding DNA: TGTGCCAGCAGCTTCGGTGGGAGACAGGGTGGACAGCCCCAGCATTTT.

As for this clone: The same CDR3 arises from other DNA sequences in this sample as well. The rearrangement uses TRBV7-3 and TRBJ1-2, with a weak D call TRBD1 (5 bases). Germline assignment: CDR1 SGHTA and CDR2 FQGTGA. V lost 1 base to trimming and J lost 5 bases, with 11 bases between them. The CDR3 is made up of 14 amino acids. In DNA form, the CDR3 reads TGTGCCAGCAGCTTAAATCCGGGGGGGTATGGCTACACCTTC. As protein: CASSLNPGGYGYTF.